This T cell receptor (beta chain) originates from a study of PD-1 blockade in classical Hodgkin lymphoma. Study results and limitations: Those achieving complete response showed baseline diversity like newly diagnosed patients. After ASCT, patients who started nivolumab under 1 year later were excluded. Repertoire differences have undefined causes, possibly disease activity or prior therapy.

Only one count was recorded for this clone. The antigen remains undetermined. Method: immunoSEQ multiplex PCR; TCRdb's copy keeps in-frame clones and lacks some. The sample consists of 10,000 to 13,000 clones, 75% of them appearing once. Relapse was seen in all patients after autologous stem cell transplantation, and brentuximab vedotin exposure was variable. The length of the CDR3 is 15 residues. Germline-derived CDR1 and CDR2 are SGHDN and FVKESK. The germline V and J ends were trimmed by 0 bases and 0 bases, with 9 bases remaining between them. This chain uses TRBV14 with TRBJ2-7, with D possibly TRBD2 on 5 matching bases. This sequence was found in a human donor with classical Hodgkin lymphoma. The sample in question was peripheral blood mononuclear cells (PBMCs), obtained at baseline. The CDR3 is CASSQDPGSSYEQYF. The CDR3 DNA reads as TGTGCCAGCAGCCAAGACCCGGGGAGCTCCTACGAGCAGTACTTC.